This passage covers 10 T cell receptor beta chains from one sample sequenced in a study of cytomegalovirus exposure and HLA in healthy donors. Primers for the PCR totalled 60 Vbeta and 13 Jbeta. Measured with immunoSEQ multiplex PCR; TCRdb has only the in-frame clones, and not every one. This table has about 180,000 clones, around 81% appearing once. The specimen sequenced was PBMCs. These receptors were obtained from a woman aged 25 to 45 in good health and CMV-seronegative.

The chain couples TRBV4-3 to TRBJ2-7, with 9 bases identical to TRBD2. This CDR3 contains 16 residues. Germline V lookup: CDR1 LGHNA, CDR2 YSLEER. The V and J ends lost 0 bases and 2 bases, in that order; junction bases with no gene match: 5. In nucleotides, the CDR3 is TGCGCCAGCAGCCAAGATTCTAGCGGGGTAGCCTACGAGCAGTACTTC. It encodes CASSQDSSGVAYEQYF.

In DNA, the CDR3 is TGTGCCAGCAGTTTAGACATTTCGAACACCGGGGAGCTGTTTTTT. Protein product: CASSLDISNTGELFF. The chain joins TRBV28 to TRBJ2-2; D uncertain. The CDR3 totals 15 residues. The V and J ends lost 2 bases and 0 bases respectively, with 7 bases between them. Germline loops: CDR1 MDHEN, CDR2 SYDVKM.

The chain links TRBV4-3 to TRBJ1-6; TRBD1 is a possible D gene (6 bases). V was cut by 0 bases and J by 5 bases, with 11 bases left in between. Germline V gene lookup returns CDR1 LGHNA and CDR2 YSLEER. The CDR3 loop spans 16 amino acids. The CDR3 DNA reads TGCGCCAGCAGCCAAGATGTTGGACAGAATAATTCACCCCTCCACTTT. It encodes CASSQDVGQNNSPLHF.

The rearrangement joins TRBV6-5 to TRBJ2-7, with 8 bases that match TRBD1. V lost 7 bases and J lost 4; bases outside the gene matches: 9. Germline-derived CDR1 and CDR2 are MNHEY and SVGAGI. This CDR3 contains 14 residues. Here the CDR3 DNA reads TGTGCCAGCACTAGTGCCGGACAGGGTTACGAGCAGTACTTC. Amino acids: CASTSAGQGYEQYF.

The chain links TRBV7-2 to TRBJ1-5; 8 bases are shared with TRBD1. The germline gives CDR1 SGHTA, CDR2 FQGNSA. V was pared by 4 bases and J by 1 base, with 3 bases of the junction left unmatched. The CDR3 is 15 amino acids. CDR3 bases: TGTGCCAGCAGCTCGGACAGGGTGAGCAATCAGCCCCAGCATTTT. Translated: CASSSDRVSNQPQHF.

The chain uses TRBV5-4 and TRBJ1-1, with TRBD1 as a possible D gene (5 bases). Between the trimmed V and J ends, which lost 3 bases and 2 bases, there was a span of 17 bases. This CDR3 spans 16 amino acids. CDR1 is SGHNT, CDR2 YYREEE, per germline (reference sequence). In DNA, the CDR3 is TGTGCCAGCAGCTGGGGATCGACAGCTTTAAACACTGAAGCTTTCTTT. It specifies CASSWGSTALNTEAFF.

This sequence joins TRBV11-2 and TRBJ1-6; 7 nucleotides agree with TRBD1. Germline V lookup: CDR1 SGHAT, CDR2 FQNNGV. The CDR3 loop spans 14 amino acids. Losses at the gene ends were 2 bases for V and 10 bases for J; bases not matched to a gene: 5. CDR3 nucleotide sequence: TGTGCCAGCAGCTTACGACAGGGAAGATCACCCCTCCACTTT. Residues: CASSLRQGRSPLHF.

V and J are TRBV28 and TRBJ2-1; D is ambiguous. CDR3 size: 13 residues. Trimming cost V 6 bases and J 4 bases, with 10 bases left between them. Germline CDR1 MDHEN, CDR2 SYDVKM. The CDR3, as DNA: TGTGCCAGCAGAACTCTACAGTACAATGAGCAGTTCTTC. It yields the protein CASRTLQYNEQFF.

The gene calls are TRBV15 and TRBJ1-6, with D perhaps TRBD1 (6 bases). Germline V gives CDR1 LNHNV, CDR2 YYDKDF (reference sequence). The CDR3 has 16 amino acids. V lost 1 base and J 2 bases, leaving 9 bases between the germline ends. CDR3 in DNA: TGTGCCACCAGCAGAGTTAACAGGGCCTATAATTCACCCCTCCACTTT. This codes for CATSRVNRAYNSPLHF.

The rearrangement links TRBV9 to TRBJ2-7; 13 bases align to TRBD2. The V segment lost 0 bases and the J segment 0 bases; nucleotides outside the gene matches: 9. The CDR3 sequence is 19 residues long. The germline V gene encodes CDR1 SGDLS and CDR2 YYNGEE. This CDR3 reads CASSVALRRTSGSSYEQYF. The CDR3, as DNA: TGTGCCAGCAGCGTAGCTCTCAGGCGGACTAGCGGGAGCTCCTACGAGCAGTACTTC.